The clone carrying this T cell receptor (beta chain) was found a few times. Antigen: not known. This specimen comes from a study of Tregs in tolerant kidney transplant recipients. TCRdb's table, derived via immunoSEQ multiplex PCR, lists solely in-frame clones and lacks some. The sample shows some 47,000 clones, about nine tenths of them seen only once. The J segment lost 4 bases and the V segment lost 0 bases, leaving 3 bases of the junction unmatched. The germline V gene encodes CDR1 LGHNA and CDR2 YSLEER. There are 17 residues in the CDR3. The nonmyeloablative bone marrow transplants came from related graft donors, with transient mixed chimerism. Study-level findings and limits: Validation in larger populations is needed because few patients were studied. Tolerant patients' donor-specific Tregs expanded beyond overall Tregs, suggesting antigen-driven growth. Changing PCR primers prevented nucleotide comparison between some patients' samples. Activated donor B cell expansion appeared to reveal the most relevant donor-specific TCRbeta repertoire.

The chain couples TRBV4-3 to TRBJ2-5; 15 bases match TRBD2. This receptor was obtained from a human patient who received a combined kidney and bone marrow transplant. Certain T cells may be donor cells from the graft. The material was CD8+ T cells from blood (PBMCs), obtained 12 months after the transplant. The CDR3 loop reads CASSQDLGLAGGETQYF. For the CDR3, the DNA is TGCGCCAGCAGCCAAGATCTGGGACTAGCGGGGGGAGAGACCCAGTACTTC.